Listed here is a single T cell receptor beta chain. Between the trimmed V and J ends, which lost 3 bases and 9 bases, there was a span of 9 bases. In germline, CDR1 is SGHTA, CDR2 FQGNSA. CDR3 length equals 12 residues. This entry comes from a study of blood T cell repertoires in COVID-19. Study overall: T cells, B-cell-depleted T cells, or PBMCs provided the cDNA or gDNA that served as material.

How the authors handled the data: Amplified reference gene primers provided the basis for estimating nucleated cell counts. The method was immunoSEQ multiplex PCR; TCRdb's version includes in-frame clones alone and lacks a portion of them. From that table come the V and J calls and clone size; the DNA was used to work out D and trimming. The sample has 110,000 or so clones; more than 70% are singletons. The sample comprised peripheral blood. This chain uses TRBV7-2 with TRBJ2-1; D is unclear. The clonotype originates from a woman aged 70-85 years who had recovered from COVID-19. Written as DNA, the CDR3 is TGTGCCAGCAGCTTCGAGTGGTCTGAGCAGTTCTTC. Its protein is CASSFEWSEQFF.